These 24 T cell receptor beta chains were all obtained from the same sample, sequenced in a study of blood T cell repertoires in COVID-19. Measured with immunoSEQ multiplex PCR; TCRdb has only the in-frame clones, and not every one. The repertoire holds about 68,000 clones, with about 86% as singletons. The sample was peripheral blood. These receptors were taken from a man in his forties or fifties with acute or convalescent COVID-19.

The chain uses TRBV5-1 and TRBJ2-7; 7 nucleotides align to TRBD1. V shed 4 bases and J 5 bases; nucleotides not matched to a gene: 9. CDR3 length equals 14 residues. Looked up from germline, CDR1 is SGHRS and CDR2 is YFSETQ. In DNA form, the CDR3 reads TGCGCCAGCAGCAGACAACAGGGGCCCCACGAGCAGTACTTC. Protein product: CASSRQQGPHEQYF. The whole variable domain, filled in from reference TRBV5-1 and TRBJ2-7, reads KAGVTQTPRYLIKTRGQQVTLSCSPISGHRSVSWYQQTPGQGLQFLFEYFSETQRNKGNFPGRFSGRQFSNSRSEMNVSTLELGDSALYLCASSRQQGPHEQYFGPGTRLTVT.

This chain joins TRBV11-2 and TRBJ2-2; 7 nucleotides align to TRBD2. V shed 8 bases, J shed 5 bases, and the junction held 11 bases outside the gene matches. CDR3 length: 15 amino acids. Per germline, CDR1 SGHAT and CDR2 FQNNGV. The CDR3 protein is CASGLGGRVTGELFF. DNA of the CDR3: TGTGCCAGCGGCCTAGGAGGGAGGGTAACCGGGGAGCTGTTTTTT.

Only one count was recorded for this clone. The chain carries TRBV7-9 and TRBJ1-4, with TRBD1 matching over 7 bases. The length of the CDR3 is 15 residues. V shed 1 base, J shed 4 bases, and the junction held 3 bases outside the gene matches. Germline V gene data show CDR1 as SEHNR and CDR2 as FQNEAQ (reference sequence). CDR3 DNA: TGTGCCAGCAGCTTAGGGGACAGTCGTAATGAAAAACTGTTTTTT. Protein: CASSLGDSRNEKLFF.

Here the CDR3 reads CASSLQGAPQPQHF. The DNA for the CDR3 is TGTGCCAGCAGCTTACAGGGGGCCCCTCAGCCCCAGCATTTT. The J gene is TRBJ1-5, the V gene TRBV7-2, with 8 nucleotides matching TRBD1. The CDR3 covers 14 residues. Germline-derived CDR1 and CDR2 are SGHTA and FQGNSA. V was pared by 2 bases and J by 6 bases, with 3 bases of the junction left unmatched.

This clone appeared a single time. This sequence joins TRBV19 and TRBJ1-1; TRBD1 matches at 8 bases. Germline loops: CDR1 LNHDA, CDR2 SQIVND (reference sequence). V lost 5 bases, J lost 7 bases, and 9 bases stayed unmatched. The CDR3 covers 14 residues. CDR3 DNA: TGTGCCAGTAGTCCGGACAGGGTCCCGCGTGAAGCTTTCTTT. This translates into CASSPDRVPREAFF.

This chain links TRBV7-3 with TRBJ1-3; no clear D. CDR1 SGHTA and CDR2 FQGTGA come from the germline V gene. V dropped 5 bases and J dropped 4 bases, with 9 bases sitting between them. The CDR3 extends over 13 amino acids. The CDR3 here is CASSPRRGNTIYF. The CDR3, as DNA: TGTGCCAGCAGCCCCCGGCGGGGAAACACCATATATTTT.

V and J are TRBV5-4 and TRBJ2-2; D might be TRBD1 (7 bases). V was shortened by 0 bases and J by 6 bases, with 15 bases between the two germline ends. Germline lookup yields CDR1 SGHNT and CDR2 YYREEE (reference sequence). The CDR3 covers 16 residues. In DNA form, the CDR3 reads TGTGCCAGCAGCTTGGACAGGGGAGGACAAGCCGGGGAGCTGTTTTTT. This gives the protein CASSLDRGGQAGELFF.

The chain has TRBV9 and TRBJ1-4; no clear D gene. CDR1 is SGDLS and CDR2 is YYNGEE in the germline V gene. V lost 4 bases to trimming and J lost 3 bases, with 10 bases between them. This CDR3 region has 14 residues. The DNA for the CDR3 is TGTGCCAGCAGCAGCGGGGATTCTAATGAAAAACTGTTTTTT. This codes for CASSSGDSNEKLFF.

This chain uses TRBV7-9 with TRBJ1-1, with 9 bases fitting TRBD1. Germline-derived CDR1 and CDR2 are SEHNR and FQNEAQ (reference sequence). With 5 bases clipped from V and 1 base from J, the junction kept 8 bases outside the gene matches. This CDR3 contains 16 residues. CDR3 region: CASSSTGGPRNTEAFF. The CDR3 coding sequence is TGTGCCAGCAGCAGCACAGGGGGCCCAAGGAACACTGAAGCTTTCTTT.

The chain recombines TRBV18 with TRBJ1-2; 7 nucleotides agree with TRBD1. Germline V gene lookup returns CDR1 KGHSH and CDR2 LQKENI. V shed 3 bases, J shed 12 bases, and the junction held 10 bases outside the gene matches. The CDR3 has 13 residues. This chain's CDR3 is CASSPSGGQEDTF. DNA of the CDR3: TGTGCCAGCTCACCTTCCGGAGGACAGGAGGACACCTTC.

The V and J genes are TRBV12-3 or TRBV12-4 and TRBJ1-6, with 8 bases identical to TRBD1. After removal of 3 bases from V and 10 bases from J, the junction contained 2 bases not matched to a gene. CDR3 length: 13 amino acids. The CDR3 coding sequence is TGTGCCAGCAGTTTGCAGGGGGCATCACCCCTCCACTTT. Its translation is CASSLQGASPLHF.

The chain couples TRBV5-1 to TRBJ2-3; 7 positions agree with TRBD1. CDR3 size: 14 residues. V shed 4 bases and J 2 bases; nucleotides not matched to a gene: 4. Germline V gene lookup returns CDR1 SGHRS and CDR2 YFSETQ. DNA for the CDR3: TGCGCCAGCAGCAAGGGGACAGACACAGATACGCAGTATTTT. This translates into CASSKGTDTDTQYF.

The chain recombines TRBV19 with TRBJ1-2; D not certain. V lost 6 bases and J lost 2, with 10 bases in between. The CDR3 spans 13 residues. The germline CDR1 and CDR2 sequences are LNHDA and SQIVND (reference sequence). CDR3 bases: TGTGCCAGTAGAAATACAGCCAACTATGGCTACACCTTC. Residues: CASRNTANYGYTF.

V is TRBV5-4 and J is TRBJ2-7, with TRBD1 matching over 9 bases. V trimming: 4 bases; J trimming: 1 base; junction bases outside the gene matches: 3. CDR1 SGHNT and CDR2 YYREEE come from the germline V gene (reference sequence). The CDR3 is 14 amino acids. The CDR3 loop is CASSHGTGSYEQYF. The CDR3 nucleotides are TGTGCCAGCAGCCACGGGACAGGGTCCTACGAGCAGTACTTC.

The J gene is TRBJ1-2, the V gene TRBV5-1, with unresolved D. Germline V gene lookup returns CDR1 SGHRS and CDR2 YFSETQ. The CDR3 has 14 amino acids. V was cut by 7 bases and J by 8 bases, with 21 bases left in between. The CDR3: CASAGEGYGAGYTF. CDR3 in DNA: TGCGCCAGCGCTGGGGAGGGTTACGGCGCAGGCTACACCTTC.

The J gene is TRBJ2-7, the V gene TRBV20-1; D gene unclear. Trimming removed 4 bases at V and 3 bases at J, with 10 bases between. The CDR3 sequence is 12 residues long. From germline, CDR1 is DFQATT and CDR2 SNEGSKA (reference sequence). CDR3 sequence reads: CSANDGDYEQYF. In DNA, the CDR3 is TGCAGTGCTAATGACGGAGACTACGAGCAGTACTTC.

The rearrangement links TRBV14 to TRBJ2-7; D is perhaps TRBD1 (6 bases). Trimming removed 2 bases from V and 1 base from J, with 15 bases in between. Germline assignment: CDR1 SGHDN and CDR2 FVKESK. This CDR3 has 16 amino acids. This chain's CDR3 is CASSQLGQKRSYEQYF. The DNA for the CDR3 is TGTGCCAGCAGCCAACTAGGACAGAAAAGATCCTACGAGCAGTACTTC. Using reference TRBV14 and TRBJ2-7 for the parts outside the CDR3, the full variable domain is EAGVTQFPSHSVIEKGQTVTLRCDPISGHDNLYWYRRVMGKEIKFLLHFVKESKQDESGMPNNRFLAERTGGTYSTLKVQPAELEDSGVYFCASSQLGQKRSYEQYFGPGTRLTVT.

The V and J genes are TRBV6-4 and TRBJ2-3, with D perhaps TRBD1 (5 bases). This CDR3 region has 16 residues. V lost 0 bases and J lost 3, with 13 bases in between. CDR1 is MRHNA and CDR2 is SNTAGT in the germline V gene. The CDR3 here is CASSDSQGFETDTQYF. In nucleotides, the CDR3 is TGTGCCAGCAGTGACTCTCAGGGTTTCGAAACAGATACGCAGTATTTT.

The rearrangement uses TRBV10-1 and TRBJ2-3, with unresolved D. This CDR3 is 13 amino acids long. Germline CDR1 is WNHNN and CDR2 is SYGVQD (reference sequence). V lost 2 bases, J lost 2 bases, and 5 bases lay in between. CDR3 sequence (DNA): TGCGCCAGCAGTGAGGTAAACACAGATACGCAGTATTTT. Amino acid sequence: CASSEVNTDTQYF.

The chain uses TRBV7-9 and TRBJ1-4; D remains unclear. This CDR3 is built from 13 residues. The V and J ends lost 6 bases and 4 bases respectively, with 9 bases between them. Germline loops: CDR1 SEHNR, CDR2 FQNEAQ (reference sequence). CDR3 amino acids: CASRAGDNEKLFF. CDR3 in DNA: TGTGCCAGCAGGGCAGGCGATAATGAAAAACTGTTTTTT.

The gene calls are TRBV7-9 and TRBJ2-5; TRBD2 matches at 9 bases. This CDR3 is 17 amino acids long. Germline loops: CDR1 SEHNR, CDR2 FQNEAQ (reference sequence). Unmatched junction bases numbered 9, after V lost 0 bases and J lost 4 bases. In DNA, the CDR3 is TGTGCCAGCAGCTTAGCGGGTGTTAGCGGGAGTAGAGAGACCCAGTACTTC. The encoded protein is CASSLAGVSGSRETQYF. The complete variable domain, with remaining parts taken from reference TRBV7-9 and TRBJ2-5, reads DTGVSQNPRHKITKRGQNVTFRCDPISEHNRLYWYRQTLGQGPEFLTYFQNEAQLEKSRLLSDRFSAERPKGSFSTLEIQRTEQGDSAMYLCASSLAGVSGSRETQYFGPGTRLLVL.

This chain links TRBV28 with TRBJ1-5, with 9 bases identical to TRBD1. The CDR3 totals 15 residues. The V segment lost 6 bases and the J segment 7 bases; nucleotides outside the gene matches: 10. CDR1 and CDR2 (germline): MDHEN, SYDVKM. CDR3 loop: CASRTGGAGRQPQHF. The CDR3 DNA reads TGTGCCAGCAGAACAGGGGGCGCAGGGAGGCAGCCCCAGCATTTT.

The rearrangement uses TRBV11-3 and TRBJ1-1; the D is unclear. The germline V gene encodes CDR1 SGHNT and CDR2 YENEEA. V was trimmed by 5 bases and J by 3 bases, leaving 10 bases between them. The CDR3 has 13 amino acids. In DNA, the CDR3 is TGTGCCAGCAGCCGCTATGTTCACACTGAAGCTTTCTTT. The encoded protein is CASSRYVHTEAFF.

The rearrangement uses TRBV28 and TRBJ1-4, with D possibly TRBD1 on 5 matching bases. This CDR3 spans 15 amino acids. The germline gives CDR1 MDHEN, CDR2 SYDVKM. The V and J ends lost 2 bases and 7 bases respectively, with 14 bases between them. CDR3 nucleotide sequence: TGTGCCAGCAGTTTAGAGCCCTCGACAGCTGAAAAACTGTTTTTT. It codes for CASSLEPSTAEKLFF.